This T cell receptor beta chain was observed in a study of cytomegalovirus exposure and HLA in healthy donors. General study results and limits: Sequence variants that were highly shared formed a cluster that was likely a sequencing artifact.

PCR was performed using 60 Vbeta and 13 Jbeta primers. Repertoires were generated with immunoSEQ multiplex PCR, while TCRdb's copy carries only in-frame clones and drops some. This table has 150,000 to 200,000 clones, 75% to 85% appearing once. Notes on this clone: Antigen specificity is unknown. The same CDR3 arises from other DNA sequences in this sample as well.

The germline V gene encodes CDR1 SGDLS and CDR2 YYNGEE. V lost 0 bases and J lost 4, with 7 bases in between. The CDR3 runs 13 residues. The genes are TRBV9 and TRBJ1-1; D unclear. The clonotype originates from a woman aged 30 to 39 in good health and CMV-seropositive. Source material: PBMCs. CDR3 loop: CASSVGGATEAFF. The CDR3 DNA reads as TGTGCCAGCAGCGTAGGAGGAGCCACTGAAGCTTTCTTT.